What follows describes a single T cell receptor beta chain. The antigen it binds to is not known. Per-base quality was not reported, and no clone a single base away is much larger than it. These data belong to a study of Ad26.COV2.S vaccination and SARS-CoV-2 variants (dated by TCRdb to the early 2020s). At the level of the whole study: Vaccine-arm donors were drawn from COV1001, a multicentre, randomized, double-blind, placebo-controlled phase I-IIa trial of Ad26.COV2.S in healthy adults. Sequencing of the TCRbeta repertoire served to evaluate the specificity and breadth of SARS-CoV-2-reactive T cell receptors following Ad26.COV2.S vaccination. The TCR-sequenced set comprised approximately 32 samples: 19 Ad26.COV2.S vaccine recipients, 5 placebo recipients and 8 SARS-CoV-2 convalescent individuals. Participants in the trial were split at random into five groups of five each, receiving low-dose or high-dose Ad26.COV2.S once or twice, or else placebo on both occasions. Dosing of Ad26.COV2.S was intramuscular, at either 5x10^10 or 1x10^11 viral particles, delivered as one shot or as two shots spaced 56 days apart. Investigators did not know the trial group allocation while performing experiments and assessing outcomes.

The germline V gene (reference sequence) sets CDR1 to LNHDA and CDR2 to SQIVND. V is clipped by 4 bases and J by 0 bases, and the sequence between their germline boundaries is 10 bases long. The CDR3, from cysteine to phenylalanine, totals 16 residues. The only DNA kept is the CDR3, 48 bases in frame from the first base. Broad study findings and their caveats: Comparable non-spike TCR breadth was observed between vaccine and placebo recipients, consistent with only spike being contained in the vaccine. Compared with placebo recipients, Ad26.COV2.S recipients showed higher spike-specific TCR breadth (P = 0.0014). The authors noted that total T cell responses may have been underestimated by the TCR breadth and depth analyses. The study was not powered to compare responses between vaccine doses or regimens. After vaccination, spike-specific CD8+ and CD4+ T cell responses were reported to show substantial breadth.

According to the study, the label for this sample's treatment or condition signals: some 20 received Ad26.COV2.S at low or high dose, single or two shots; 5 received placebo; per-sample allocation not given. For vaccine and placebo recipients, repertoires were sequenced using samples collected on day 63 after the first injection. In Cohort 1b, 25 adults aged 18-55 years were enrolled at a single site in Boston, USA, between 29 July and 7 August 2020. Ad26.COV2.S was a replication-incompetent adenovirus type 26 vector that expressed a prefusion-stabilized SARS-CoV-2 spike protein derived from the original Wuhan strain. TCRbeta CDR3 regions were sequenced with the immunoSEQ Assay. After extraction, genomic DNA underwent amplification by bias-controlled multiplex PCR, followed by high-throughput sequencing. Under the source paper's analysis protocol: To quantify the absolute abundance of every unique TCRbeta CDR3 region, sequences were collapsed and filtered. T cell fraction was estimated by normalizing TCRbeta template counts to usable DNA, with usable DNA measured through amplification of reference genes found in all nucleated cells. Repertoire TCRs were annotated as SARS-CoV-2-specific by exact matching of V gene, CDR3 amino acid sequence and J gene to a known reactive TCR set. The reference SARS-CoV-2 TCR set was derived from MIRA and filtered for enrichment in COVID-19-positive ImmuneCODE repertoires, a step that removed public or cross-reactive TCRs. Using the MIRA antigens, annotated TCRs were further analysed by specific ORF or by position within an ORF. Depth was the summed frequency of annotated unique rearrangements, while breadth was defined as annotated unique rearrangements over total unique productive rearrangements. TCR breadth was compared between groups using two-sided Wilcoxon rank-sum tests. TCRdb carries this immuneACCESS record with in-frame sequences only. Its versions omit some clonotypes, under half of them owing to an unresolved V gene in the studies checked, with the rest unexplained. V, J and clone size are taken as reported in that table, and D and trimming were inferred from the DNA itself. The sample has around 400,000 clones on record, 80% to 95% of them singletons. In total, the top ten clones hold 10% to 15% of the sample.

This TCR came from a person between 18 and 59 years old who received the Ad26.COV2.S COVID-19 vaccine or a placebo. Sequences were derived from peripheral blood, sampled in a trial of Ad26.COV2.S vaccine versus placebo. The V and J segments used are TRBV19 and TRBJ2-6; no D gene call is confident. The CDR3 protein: CASSRRRSSGANVLTF. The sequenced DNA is TGTGCCAGTAGTAGGAGACGGAGCTCTGGGGCCAACGTCCTGACTTTC.